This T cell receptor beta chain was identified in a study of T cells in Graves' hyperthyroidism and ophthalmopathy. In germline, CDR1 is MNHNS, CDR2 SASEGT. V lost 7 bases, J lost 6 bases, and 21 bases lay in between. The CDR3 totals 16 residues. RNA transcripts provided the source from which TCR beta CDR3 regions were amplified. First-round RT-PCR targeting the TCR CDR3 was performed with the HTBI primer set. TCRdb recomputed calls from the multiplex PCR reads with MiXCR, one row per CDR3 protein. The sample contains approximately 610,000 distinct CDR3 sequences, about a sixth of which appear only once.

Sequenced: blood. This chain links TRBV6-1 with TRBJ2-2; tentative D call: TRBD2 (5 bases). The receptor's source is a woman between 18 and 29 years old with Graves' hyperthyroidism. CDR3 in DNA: TGTGCCAGCACCCCAACCCGGGAACCTTATTCCGGGGAGCTGTTTTTT. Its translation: CASTPTREPYSGELFF.